The next 8 T cell receptor beta chains were all read from a single sample in a study of cytomegalovirus exposure and HLA in healthy donors. The PCR was carried out with 60 Vbeta primers and 13 Jbeta primers. Assay used: immunoSEQ multiplex PCR; TCRdb lists only in-frame clones, some missing. The repertoire holds over 100,000 clones, with roughly 78% as singletons. The sample was PBMCs. These TCRs come from a man aged 30 to 39 in good health and CMV-seronegative.

The V gene is TRBV5-1, the J gene TRBJ2-7; TRBD1 aligns across 11 bases. CDR1 SGHRS and CDR2 YFSETQ come from the germline V gene. This CDR3 contains 14 residues. J was trimmed by 6 bases and V by 2 bases; bases with no gene match: 4. The DNA for the CDR3 is TGCGCCAGCAGCTTCACCGGGACAGGGGGCGAGCAGTACTTC. This translates into CASSFTGTGGEQYF.

The gene calls are TRBV11-2 and TRBJ2-5; TRBD1 matches at 7 bases. Near its end, the DNA agrees better with TRBJ2-7, so the J call may be wrong. Germline lookup yields CDR1 SGHAT and CDR2 FQNNGV. This CDR3 region has 15 residues. CDR3 nucleotide sequence: TGTGCCAGCAGCCAGCGTTGGACAGGTCCTTACGAGCAGTACTTC. This encodes CASSQRWTGPYEQYF.

The rearrangement links TRBV7-2 to TRBJ1-2, with 8 bases that match TRBD1. The CDR3 length is 16 residues. CDR1 SGHTA and CDR2 FQGNSA come from the germline V gene. J gave up 7 bases and V 1 base, and 11 bases lay outside the gene matches. CDR3 region: CASSLGVQGGASGYTF. In nucleotides, the CDR3 is TGTGCCAGCAGCTTAGGTGTACAGGGGGGAGCTTCTGGCTACACCTTC. The whole variable domain, filled in from reference TRBV7-2 and TRBJ1-2, reads GAGVSQSPSNKVTEKGKDVELRCDPISGHTALYWYRQSLGQGLEFLIYFQGNSAPDKSGLPSDRFSAERTGGSVSTLTIQRTQQEDSAVYLCASSLGVQGGASGYTFGSGTRLTVV.

The chain joins TRBV28 to TRBJ1-2; 10 positions agree with TRBD1. Germline V gene lookup returns CDR1 MDHEN and CDR2 SYDVKM. The CDR3 spans 18 residues. The junction had 21 bases not matched to a gene; V was cut back by 8 bases and J by 6 bases. CDR3 DNA sequence: TGTGCCAGCGGCCCCTATTTTTACCGGGACAGGGGATCTGATGGCTACACCTTC. As protein: CASGPYFYRDRGSDGYTF.

This chain connects TRBV6-4 to TRBJ1-5; the match to TRBD1 covers 8 bases. This CDR3 comprises 23 residues. Germline-derived CDR1 and CDR2 are MRHNA and SNTAGT. Unmatched junction bases numbered 22, after V lost 0 bases and J lost 0 bases. CDR3 DNA sequence: TGTGCCAGCAGTGACTCGTGCGTTACACTCGTCCTACCAGGGGGCTATAGCAATCAGCCCCAGCATTTT. Its protein product is CASSDSCVTLVLPGGYSNQPQHF.

The chain employs TRBV6-1 and TRBJ2-7, with 13 bases matching TRBD2. Germline CDR1 and CDR2: MNHNS and SASEGT. CDR3 size: 15 residues. Trimming cost V 3 bases and J 4 bases; bases outside gene matches: 3. The CDR3 DNA sequence: TGTGCCAGCAGTGAGTTACTAGCGGGAGGGTACGAGCAGTACTTC. Its protein product is CASSELLAGGYEQYF.

The CDR3 protein is CASTMSNQPQHF. The CDR3 region has the DNA TGTGCCAGCACTATGAGCAATCAGCCCCAGCATTTT. The chain is built from TRBV7-2 and TRBJ1-5; D is uncertain. This CDR3 is 12 amino acids long. The germline CDR1 and CDR2 sequences are SGHTA and FQGNSA. Trimming took off 7 bases at V and 1 base at J, with 5 bases between the two ends.

This clone was detected a few times. The rearrangement links TRBV6-4 to TRBJ2-3; 10 nucleotides align to TRBD2. The germline V gene encodes CDR1 MRHNA and CDR2 SNTAGT. The CDR3 spans 14 residues. J gave up 4 bases and V 2 bases, and 0 bases lay outside the gene matches. CDR3 protein: CASSDSGGADTQYF. The CDR3 nucleotides read TGTGCCAGCAGTGACAGCGGGGGGGCAGATACGCAGTATTTT.